The entry that follows covers one T cell receptor beta chain sequence. This sample stems from a study of blood T cell repertoires in COVID-19. Study details: The United States, Italy and Spain provided the acute and convalescent COVID-19 samples. Sources were T cells, B-cell-depleted T cells, or PBMCs; the material itself was cDNA or gDNA.

Original processing notes: Quantification of nucleated cells was approximated via reference gene primer amplification. Profiled with immunoSEQ multiplex PCR; TCRdb holds only in-frame clones, not every one. Clone size and V and J calls were adopted from that table, with D and trimming inferred from the DNA. Here the sample spans around 160,000 clones, 78% being singletons. The CDR3 contains 16 residues. The junction had 9 bases not matched to a gene; V was cut back by 4 bases and J by 5 bases. Germline CDR1 and CDR2: SGHDT and YYEEEE. The material sequenced was peripheral blood. This rearrangement joins TRBV5-6 to TRBJ2-2; 9 bases map to TRBD1. This clonotype originated in a woman aged 80 or over with acute or convalescent COVID-19. The CDR3 sequence: CASSLETGTGTGELFF. CDR3 in DNA: TGTGCCAGCAGCCTCGAGACCGGGACAGGGACCGGGGAGCTGTTTTTT.